A single sample is the source of the 22 T cell receptor beta chains below, sequenced in a study of blood T cells in healthy people across ages. For the second PCR, which ran for 7 to 11 cycles, a sample-barcoded 5' primer and a J-beta primer mix were used. TCRdb passed the 5' RACE reads through MiXCR, listing each CDR3 protein once. The sample records 1,500,000 or so distinct CDR3 sequences, around 59% being singletons. Sequences were obtained from blood. These receptors were collected from a man aged 18 to 30 in good health.

This chain joins TRBV9 and TRBJ1-2; the D is unclear. From germline, CDR1 is SGDLS and CDR2 YYNGEE. V lost 5 bases and J lost 8, with 25 bases in between. The CDR3 is made up of 16 amino acids. The CDR3: CASSSDMPPTPWGYTF. Here the CDR3 DNA reads TGTGCCAGCAGTTCCGACATGCCACCAACGCCATGGGGCTACACCTTC.

V gene TRBV18 combines with J gene TRBJ1-4; TRBD1 might be the D (5 bases). Germline lookup yields CDR1 KGHSH and CDR2 LQKENI. V shed 4 bases and J shed 8 bases, with 17 bases lying between them. The CDR3 has 15 amino acids. The DNA for the CDR3 is TGTGCCAGCTCACATGACCGGGGGAAAGGAGAAAAACTGTTTTTT. Protein sequence: CASSHDRGKGEKLFF.

This chain links TRBV4-2 with TRBJ2-7; possible D gene TRBD2, 6 bases. CDR3 size: 15 residues. V was cut by 4 bases and J by 5 bases, with 18 bases left in between. Per the germline V gene, CDR1 is LGHNA and CDR2 is YNFKEQ. The CDR3 reads CASSLAGGTINEQYF. CDR3 coding DNA: TGTGCCAGCAGCCTAGCCGGGGGAACTATCAACGAGCAGTACTTC.

This clonotype has just a few counts. The gene calls are TRBV6-2 or TRBV6-3 and TRBJ1-2; D might be TRBD1 (6 bases). Between the trimmed V and J ends, which lost 5 bases and 4 bases, there was a span of 14 bases. The CDR3 runs 14 residues. Germline CDR1 MNHEY, CDR2 SVGEGT. This chain's CDR3 is CASSAPGQFYGYTF. DNA of the CDR3: TGTGCCAGCAGTGCGCCTGGACAGTTCTATGGCTACACCTTC.

The J gene is TRBJ1-1, the V gene TRBV4-1; D is ambiguous. This CDR3 has 15 amino acids. Germline values: CDR1 MGHRA, CDR2 YSYEKL. Between the trimmed V and J ends, which lost 1 base and 5 bases, there was a span of 14 bases. The CDR3 protein is CASSQVGVMRTEAFF. Here the CDR3 DNA reads TGCGCCAGCAGCCAAGTTGGGGTAATGAGGACTGAAGCTTTCTTT.

The J gene is TRBJ1-1, the V gene TRBV4-1, with D hard to call. CDR1 is MGHRA and CDR2 is YSYEKL in the germline V gene. The CDR3 has 14 amino acids. V dropped 1 base and J dropped 5 bases, with 11 bases sitting between them. The CDR3 bases are TGCGCCAGCAGCCAAGGGGGATCGCAGACTGAAGCTTTCTTT. Protein: CASSQGGSQTEAFF.

The table lists this clonotype with a few counts. The gene calls are TRBV21-1 and TRBJ2-7. TRBV21-1 is annotated as a pseudogene. The CDR3 extends over 14 amino acids. Here the CDR3 DNA reads TGTGCCAGCAGCAAATCAACGGGTCCCCACGAGCAGTACTTC. Translation gives CASSKSTGPHEQYF.

The rearrangement links TRBV7-9 to TRBJ2-3; 11 bases agree with TRBD1. J was trimmed by 5 bases and V by 4 bases; bases with no gene match: 5. Germline assignment: CDR1 SEHNR and CDR2 FQNEAQ (reference sequence). The CDR3 loop spans 15 amino acids. The CDR3 reads CASSSGTGGLDTQYF. Written as DNA, the CDR3 is TGTGCCAGCAGCTCCGGGACAGGGGGTTTAGATACGCAGTATTTT.

The chain employs TRBV20-1 and TRBJ2-1; 13 bases map to TRBD2. The CDR3 sequence is 16 residues long. The V segment lost 5 bases and the J segment 0 bases; nucleotides outside the gene matches: 4. CDR1 and CDR2 from the germline V gene are DFQATT and SNEGSKA (reference sequence). In DNA form, the CDR3 reads TGCAGTGCTGAGACTAGCGGGAGGATCTCCTACAATGAGCAGTTCTTC. Translating gives CSAETSGRISYNEQFF.

This chain uses TRBV6-5 with TRBJ1-2; TRBD1 matches at 7 bases. The CDR3 contains 14 residues. The germline V gene has CDR1 MNHEY and CDR2 SVGAGI. J was trimmed by 7 bases and V by 2 bases; bases with no gene match: 7. Written as DNA, the CDR3 is TGTGCCAGCAGTTACCAGGGGGGAGTGCGTGGCTACACCTTC. The encoded protein is CASSYQGGVRGYTF.

The genes are TRBV29-1 and TRBJ1-2; 7 bases map to TRBD1. Per germline, CDR1 SQVTM and CDR2 ANQGSEA. This CDR3 has 13 amino acids. V was clipped by 5 bases and J by 0 bases; unmatched bases: 3. The CDR3 is CSVNRGANYGYTF. The CDR3 DNA follows: TGCAGCGTTAACAGGGGAGCTAACTATGGCTACACCTTC.

The chain has TRBV6-5 and TRBJ2-5, with D perhaps TRBD2 (5 bases). Looked up from germline, CDR1 is MNHEY and CDR2 is SVGAGI. Trimming shortened V by 6 bases and J by 2 bases, and 13 bases separated the two germline ends. The CDR3 covers 14 residues. The CDR3 DNA reads as TGTGCCAGCAGATCCCGGGGATTACAAGAGACCCAGTACTTC. Protein: CASRSRGLQETQYF.

On this clonotype itself: Compared with germline, one end of the junction differs, possibly owing to a read error. This chain joins TRBV6-6 and TRBJ2-1; TRBD1 might be the D (6 bases). Germline V gene data show CDR1 as MNHNY and CDR2 as SVGAGI (reference sequence). The CDR3 is 15 residues long. CDR3 DNA sequence: TGTGCCCGCAGTTTCACCCGGGACACAAACAATGGGCAGTTCTTC. Protein product: CARSFTRDTNNGQFF.

The chain combines TRBV5-5 with TRBJ2-3; D remains ambiguous. Trimming removed 1 base from V and 1 base from J, with 10 bases in between. There are 15 residues in the CDR3. CDR1 SGHKS and CDR2 YYEKEE come from the germline V gene (reference sequence). CDR3 nucleotides: TGTGCCAGCAGCTTGCAGGACCCCGGCACAGATACGCAGTATTTT. Protein product: CASSLQDPGTDTQYF. Supplemented by reference TRBV5-5 and TRBJ2-3, the full variable domain reads DAGVTQSPTHLIKTRGQQVTLRCSPISGHKSVSWYQQVLGQGPQFIFQYYEKEERGRGNFPDRFSARQFPNYSSELNVNALLLGDSALYLCASSLQDPGTDTQYFGPGTRLTVL.

The chain recombines TRBV28 with TRBJ2-3; D uncertain. Trimming removed 6 bases at V and 7 bases at J, with 11 bases between. Germline loops: CDR1 MDHEN, CDR2 SYDVKM. This CDR3 comprises 12 residues. The CDR3 protein is CASSPGSYTQYF. CDR3 nucleotide sequence: TGTGCCAGCAGCCCCGGGTCATATACGCAGTATTTT.

This clonotype appeared once. The chain employs TRBV7-9 and TRBJ2-3, with 9 nucleotides matching TRBD2. Germline V gene sequence: CDR1 SEHNR, CDR2 FQNEAQ (reference sequence). Trimming took 6 bases from V and 4 from J; bases not matched to a gene: 14. The CDR3 contains 17 residues. DNA for the CDR3: TGTGCCAGCAGAAATCGGCGGGAGGGCCCTGCTGCAGATACGCAGTATTTT. It translates to CASRNRREGPAADTQYF.

This chain joins TRBV7-9 and TRBJ1-2; tentative D call: TRBD1 (6 bases). The germline V and J ends were trimmed by 1 base and 7 bases, with 13 bases remaining between them. Germline V gene data show CDR1 as SEHNR and CDR2 as FQNEAQ (reference sequence). The CDR3 contains 14 residues. The CDR3 loop reads CASSLGRGRGGYTF. The CDR3 DNA reads TGTGCCAGCAGCTTAGGTCGGGGGCGCGGTGGCTACACCTTC.

This clonotype was detected only a few times. V is TRBV11-2 and J is TRBJ2-6, with 7 bases that match TRBD2. Germline V gene data show CDR1 as SGHAT and CDR2 as FQNNGV. The CDR3 runs 19 residues. V was pared by 4 bases and J by 0 bases, with 12 bases of the junction left unmatched. In nucleotides, the CDR3 is TGTGCCAGCAGCTCCGAGCGGGGCATCTACCACTCTGGGGCCAACGTCCTGACTTTC. This gives the protein CASSSERGIYHSGANVLTF.

The chain links TRBV7-2 to TRBJ2-3; 12 bases are shared with TRBD2. CDR3 size: 16 residues. V shed 6 bases and J 2 bases; nucleotides not matched to a gene: 6. The germline V gene encodes CDR1 SGHTA and CDR2 FQGNSA. In DNA, the CDR3 is TGTGCCAGCAGACGGGGACTAGCGGGCTACACAGATACGCAGTATTTT. Its translation is CASRRGLAGYTDTQYF.

This clonotype was recorded a few times. V usage is TRBV2 and J usage is TRBJ2-5; D not certain. V was shortened by 1 base and J by 8 bases, with 11 bases between the two germline ends. This CDR3 spans 13 amino acids. Looked up from germline, CDR1 is SNHLY and CDR2 is FYNNEI. DNA of the CDR3: TGTGCCAGCAGTGAAGGAACCTCGGTAACCCAGTACTTC. It yields the protein CASSEGTSVTQYF.

V and J are TRBV6-5 and TRBJ2-5; 9 bases fit TRBD2. Near its end, the DNA agrees better with TRBJ2-7, so the J call may be wrong. Germline-derived CDR1 and CDR2 are MNHEY and SVGAGI. The CDR3 sequence is 15 residues long. As DNA, the CDR3 is TGTGCCAGCAGTTACCGGTCTAGCGGGACTTACGAGCAGTACTTC. Translated, it gives CASSYRSSGTYEQYF.

This clonotype was seen more than once but under ten times. CDR3 coding DNA: TGTGCCAGCAGCCAAGAAGCGGGAGATGTTGCAGATACGCAGTATTTT. This gives the protein CASSQEAGDVADTQYF. The chain uses TRBV4-2 and TRBJ2-3; 8 bases agree with TRBD2. Losses at the gene ends were 0 bases for V and 4 bases for J; bases not matched to a gene: 6. Germline lookup yields CDR1 LGHNA and CDR2 YNFKEQ. This CDR3 region has 16 residues.